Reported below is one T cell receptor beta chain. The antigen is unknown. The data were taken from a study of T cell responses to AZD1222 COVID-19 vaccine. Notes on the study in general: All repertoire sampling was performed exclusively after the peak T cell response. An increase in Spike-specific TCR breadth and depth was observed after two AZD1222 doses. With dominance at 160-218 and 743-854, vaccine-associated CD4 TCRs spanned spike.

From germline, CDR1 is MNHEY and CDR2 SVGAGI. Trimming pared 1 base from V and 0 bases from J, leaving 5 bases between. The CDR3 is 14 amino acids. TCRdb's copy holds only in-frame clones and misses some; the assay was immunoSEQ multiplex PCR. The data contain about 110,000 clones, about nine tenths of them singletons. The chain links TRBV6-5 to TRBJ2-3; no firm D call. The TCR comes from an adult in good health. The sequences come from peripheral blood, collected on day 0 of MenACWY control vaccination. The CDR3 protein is CASSYFGSTDTQYF. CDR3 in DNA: TGTGCCAGCAGTTACTTTGGGAGCACAGATACGCAGTATTTT.